This record looks at one T cell receptor (beta chain) sequence and its context. Germline V CDR1 and CDR2: MNHEY, SVGAGI. The CDR3 covers 12 residues. Trimming shortened V by 7 bases and J by 3 bases, and 10 bases separated the two germline ends. This sample was taken from a study of blood T cells in healthy people across ages. Then a second PCR, running roughly 7 to 11 cycles, was carried out with a sample-barcoded 5' primer and a J-beta primer mix. MiXCR, applied by TCRdb to the 5' RACE reads, yields one record per CDR3 protein. The table shows about 780,000 distinct CDR3 sequences, with about half occurring only once.

The sequencing input was blood. J is TRBJ2-7 and V is TRBV6-5, with D hard to call. This clonotype was obtained from an older man in good health. The CDR3 DNA reads as TGTGCCAGCATTCGGCCAAACTACGAGCAGTACTTC. Its protein product is CASIRPNYEQYF.